This T cell receptor (beta chain) comes out of a study of blood T cell repertoires in COVID-19. The wider study: Some COVID-19 samples were acute and others convalescent; all came from the United States, Italy and Spain. The analysed material was cDNA or gDNA that came from T cells, B-cell-depleted T cells, or PBMCs.

Original methodology: It was from reference gene primer amplification that nucleated cell counts were estimated. Sequencing used immunoSEQ multiplex PCR; TCRdb keeps in-frame clones, though not all of them. V and J calls and clone size come straight from that table; D and trimming were deduced from the DNA. The sample comprises about 170,000 clones, 85% to 95% of which are singletons, and about 4.5% rests with the top ten. The source material was peripheral blood. The TCR sequence derives from a woman in her 50s with acute or convalescent COVID-19.

CDR3: CASSLTVTGSPYEQYF. As DNA, the CDR3 is TGTGCCAGCTCACTTACCGTGACAGGGAGTCCGTACGAGCAGTACTTC. V is TRBV18 and J is TRBJ2-7, with 7 bases lining up with TRBD1. Germline V lookup: CDR1 KGHSH, CDR2 LQKENI. The CDR3 sequence is 16 residues long. With 4 bases clipped from V and 4 bases from J, the junction kept 13 bases outside the gene matches.